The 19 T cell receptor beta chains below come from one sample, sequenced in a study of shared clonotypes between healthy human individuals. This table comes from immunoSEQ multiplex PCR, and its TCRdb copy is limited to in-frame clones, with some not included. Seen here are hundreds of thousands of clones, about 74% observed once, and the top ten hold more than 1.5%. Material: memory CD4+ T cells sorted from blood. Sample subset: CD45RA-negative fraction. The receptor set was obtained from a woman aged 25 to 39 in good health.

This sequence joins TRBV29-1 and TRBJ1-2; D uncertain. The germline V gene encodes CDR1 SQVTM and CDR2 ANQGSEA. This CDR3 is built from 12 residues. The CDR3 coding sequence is TGCTGCGGTGGGCAGACCTCCTATGGCTACACCTTC. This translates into CCGGQTSYGYTF.

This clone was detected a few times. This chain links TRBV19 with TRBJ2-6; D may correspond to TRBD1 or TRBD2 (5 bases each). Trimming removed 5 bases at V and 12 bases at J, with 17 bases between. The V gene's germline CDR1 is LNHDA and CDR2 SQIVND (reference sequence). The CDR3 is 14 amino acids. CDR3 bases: TGTGCCAGTAGTGTTTCCGGGACGGACCTCGTCCTGACTTTC. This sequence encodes CASSVSGTDLVLTF.

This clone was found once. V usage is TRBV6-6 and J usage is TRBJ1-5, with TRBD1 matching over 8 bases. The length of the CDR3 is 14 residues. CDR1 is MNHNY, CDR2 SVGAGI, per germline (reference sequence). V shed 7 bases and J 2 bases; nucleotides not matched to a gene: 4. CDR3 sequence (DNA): TGTGCCAGCACTCCGGACAGGGGCAATCAGCCCCAGCATTTT. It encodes CASTPDRGNQPQHF.

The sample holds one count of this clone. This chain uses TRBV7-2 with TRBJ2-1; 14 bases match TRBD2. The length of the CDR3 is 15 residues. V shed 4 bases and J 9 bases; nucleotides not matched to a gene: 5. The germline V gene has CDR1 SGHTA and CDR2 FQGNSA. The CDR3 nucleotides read TGTGCCAGCAGCTCGACTAGCGGGAGGGGGGCTGAGCAGTTCTTC. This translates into CASSSTSGRGAEQFF.

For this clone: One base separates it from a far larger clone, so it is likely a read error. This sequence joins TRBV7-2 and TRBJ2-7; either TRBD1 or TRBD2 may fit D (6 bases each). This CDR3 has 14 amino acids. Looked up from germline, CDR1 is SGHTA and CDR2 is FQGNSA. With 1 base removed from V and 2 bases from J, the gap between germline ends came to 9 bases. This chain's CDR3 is CTSSLVGGPYEQYF. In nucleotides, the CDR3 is TGTACCAGCAGCTTAGTGGGGGGCCCCTACGAGCAGTACTTC.

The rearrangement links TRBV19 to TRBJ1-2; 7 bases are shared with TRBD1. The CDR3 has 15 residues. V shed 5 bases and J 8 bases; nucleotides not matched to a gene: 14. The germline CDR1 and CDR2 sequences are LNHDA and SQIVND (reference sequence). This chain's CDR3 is CASSPLDRDSIGYTF. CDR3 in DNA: TGTGCCAGTAGTCCACTAGACCGGGACAGTATAGGCTACACCTTC.

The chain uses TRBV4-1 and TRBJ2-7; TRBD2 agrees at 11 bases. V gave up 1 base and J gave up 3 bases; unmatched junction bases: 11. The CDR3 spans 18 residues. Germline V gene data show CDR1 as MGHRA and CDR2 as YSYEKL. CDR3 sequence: CASSQGRGSGRGGYEQYF. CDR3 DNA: TGCGCCAGCAGCCAAGGTCGAGGTAGCGGGAGGGGGGGCTACGAGCAGTACTTC.

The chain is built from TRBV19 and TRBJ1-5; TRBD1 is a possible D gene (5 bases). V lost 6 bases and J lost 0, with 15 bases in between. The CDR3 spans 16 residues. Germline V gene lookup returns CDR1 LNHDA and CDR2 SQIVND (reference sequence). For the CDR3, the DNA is TGTGCCAGTAGCTCCCTGACAGTCTATAGCAATCAGCCCCAGCATTTT. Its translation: CASSSLTVYSNQPQHF.

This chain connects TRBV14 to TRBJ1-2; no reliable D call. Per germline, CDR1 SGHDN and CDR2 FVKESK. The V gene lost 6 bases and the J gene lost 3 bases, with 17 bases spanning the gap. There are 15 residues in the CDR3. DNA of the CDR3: TGTGCCAGCAGTGTCGGCGGGCTTTGGGACTATGGCTACACCTTC. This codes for CASSVGGLWDYGYTF.

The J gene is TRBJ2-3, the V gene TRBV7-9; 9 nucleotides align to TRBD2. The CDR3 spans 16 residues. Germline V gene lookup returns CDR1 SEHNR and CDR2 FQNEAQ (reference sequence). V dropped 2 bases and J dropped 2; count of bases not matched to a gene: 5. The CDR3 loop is CASSLRLAAFTDTQYF. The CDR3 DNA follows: TGTGCCAGCAGCTTAAGACTAGCGGCCTTCACAGATACGCAGTATTTT.

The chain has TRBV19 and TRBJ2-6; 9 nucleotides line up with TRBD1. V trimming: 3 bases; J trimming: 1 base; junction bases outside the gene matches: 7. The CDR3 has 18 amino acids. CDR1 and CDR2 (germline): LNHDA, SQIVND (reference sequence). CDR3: CASSMRGQGLSGANVLTF. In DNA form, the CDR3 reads TGTGCCAGTAGTATGCGTGGACAGGGGCTATCTGGGGCCAACGTCCTGACTTTC.

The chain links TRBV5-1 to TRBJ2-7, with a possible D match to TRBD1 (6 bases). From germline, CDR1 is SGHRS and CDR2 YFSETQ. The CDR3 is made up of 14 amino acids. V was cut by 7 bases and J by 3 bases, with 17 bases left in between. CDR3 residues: CASRRDRNIYEQYF. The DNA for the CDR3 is TGCGCCAGCCGCCGAGACAGGAACATCTACGAGCAGTACTTC.

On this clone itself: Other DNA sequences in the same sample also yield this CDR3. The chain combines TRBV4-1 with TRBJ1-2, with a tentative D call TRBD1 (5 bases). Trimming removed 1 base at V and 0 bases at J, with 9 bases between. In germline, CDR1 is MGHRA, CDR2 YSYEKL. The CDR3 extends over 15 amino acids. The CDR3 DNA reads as TGCGCCAGCAGCCAAGGCCAGGGAGCTAACTATGGCTACACCTTC. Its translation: CASSQGQGANYGYTF.

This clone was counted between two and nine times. In DNA form, the CDR3 reads TGTGCCAGCAGCCCGGGGAGGACAGCAACTAATGAAAAACTGTTTTTT. Its translation: CASSPGRTATNEKLFF. The chain joins TRBV5-8 to TRBJ1-4, with D perhaps matching TRBD1 (6 bases). The length of the CDR3 is 16 residues. Germline CDR1 is SGHTS and CDR2 is YDEGEE. V shed 4 bases and J shed 0 bases, with 13 bases lying between them.

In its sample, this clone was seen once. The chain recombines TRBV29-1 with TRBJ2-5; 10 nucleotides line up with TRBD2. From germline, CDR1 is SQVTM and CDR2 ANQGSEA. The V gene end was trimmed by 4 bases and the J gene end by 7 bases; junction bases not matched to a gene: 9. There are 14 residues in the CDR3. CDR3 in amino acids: CSVVASGSGATQYF. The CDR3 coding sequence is TGCAGCGTTGTTGCTAGCGGGAGCGGTGCGACCCAGTACTTC.

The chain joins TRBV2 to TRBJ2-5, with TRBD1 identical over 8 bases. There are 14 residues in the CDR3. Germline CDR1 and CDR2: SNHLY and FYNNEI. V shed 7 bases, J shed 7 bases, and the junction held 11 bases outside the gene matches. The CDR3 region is CASNQKDRVGTQYF. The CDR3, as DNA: TGTGCCAGCAATCAGAAGGACAGGGTGGGGACCCAGTACTTC. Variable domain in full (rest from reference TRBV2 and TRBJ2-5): EPEVTQTPSHQVTQMGQEVILRCVPISNHLYFYWYRQILGQKVEFLVSFYNNEISEKSEIFDDQFSVERPDGSNFTLKIRSTKLEDSAMYFCASNQKDRVGTQYFGPGTRLLVL.

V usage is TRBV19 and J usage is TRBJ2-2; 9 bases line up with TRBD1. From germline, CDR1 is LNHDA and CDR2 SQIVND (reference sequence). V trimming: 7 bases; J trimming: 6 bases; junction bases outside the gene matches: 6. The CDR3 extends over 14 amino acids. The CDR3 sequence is CASTAQGAAGELFF. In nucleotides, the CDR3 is TGTGCCAGTACCGCACAGGGGGCGGCCGGGGAGCTGTTTTTT.

The CDR3 is CAWSRTSDEQYF. The CDR3 DNA follows: TGTGCCTGGAGTCGGACGTCAGACGAGCAGTACTTC. The genes are TRBV30 and TRBJ2-7; D gene uncertain. The germline V gene has CDR1 GTSNPN and CDR2 SVGIG (reference sequence). The CDR3 runs 12 residues. The V and J ends lost 2 bases and 5 bases respectively, with 10 bases between them.

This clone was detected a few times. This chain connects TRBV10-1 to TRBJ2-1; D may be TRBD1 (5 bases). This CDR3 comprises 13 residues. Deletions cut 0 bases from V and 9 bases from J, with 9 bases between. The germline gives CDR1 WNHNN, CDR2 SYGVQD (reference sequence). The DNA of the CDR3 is TGCGCCAGCAGTGAGTCGTGGGGCAGTGAGCAGTTCTTC. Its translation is CASSESWGSEQFF.